This T cell receptor (beta chain) came from a study of blood T cell repertoires in COVID-19. Looking at the study overall: PBMCs, B-cell-depleted T cells, or T cells provided the cDNA or gDNA that made up the material.

The length of the CDR3 is 15 residues. Trimming stripped 2 bases from V and 5 bases from J, with 12 bases between. Germline CDR1 MNHEY, CDR2 SVGAGI. Assay used: immunoSEQ multiplex PCR; TCRdb lists only in-frame clones, some missing. The sample lists around 140,000 clones; more than 75% were seen once. Input material: peripheral blood. V usage is TRBV6-5 and J usage is TRBJ2-2; D perhaps matches TRBD2 (5 bases). The sequence derives from a human donor in a cohort sampled during active COVID-19. CDR3 DNA: TGTGCCAGCAGTTACCGAGCGGTATTGACCGGGGAGCTGTTTTTT. The encoded protein is CASSYRAVLTGELFF.